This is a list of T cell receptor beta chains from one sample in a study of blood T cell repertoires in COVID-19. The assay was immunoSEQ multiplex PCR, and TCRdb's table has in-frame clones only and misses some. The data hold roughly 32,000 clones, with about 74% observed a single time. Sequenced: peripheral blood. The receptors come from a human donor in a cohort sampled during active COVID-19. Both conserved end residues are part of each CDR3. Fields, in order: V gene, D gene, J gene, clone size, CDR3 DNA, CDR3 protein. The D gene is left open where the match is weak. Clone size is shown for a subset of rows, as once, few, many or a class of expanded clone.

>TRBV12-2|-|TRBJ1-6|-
TGTGCAAGTCGCCCCGGGCAGGGTAATTCACCCCTCCACTTT
CASRPGQGNSPLHF
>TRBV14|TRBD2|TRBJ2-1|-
TGTGCCAGCAGCCAAGGAGAGGTGGGGGTAGCGGGGTTCTACAATGAGCAGTTCTTC
CASSQGEVGVAGFYNEQFF
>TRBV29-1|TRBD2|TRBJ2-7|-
TGCAGCGGGCAAACTAGCGGGGAGCAGTACTTC
CSGQTSGEQYF
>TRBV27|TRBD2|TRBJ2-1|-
TGTGCCAGCAGTTTACATAGGGGCGGGGGCAATGAGCAGTTCTTC
CASSLHRGGGNEQFF
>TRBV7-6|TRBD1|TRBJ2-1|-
TGTGCCAGCAGCCTCGGACAGGGAAGCTCCTACAATGAGCAGTTCTTC
CASSLGQGSSYNEQFF
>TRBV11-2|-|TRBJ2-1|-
TGTGCCAGCAGTGAGCTGGGGTCTTATGGGGTCGCGGCGGGGCGAGGGGTAGCCTACAATGAGCAGTTCTTC
CASSELGSYGVAAGRGVAYNEQFF
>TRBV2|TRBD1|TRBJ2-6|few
TGTGCCAGCAGTTTGTTGACAGGGGGCTCTGGGGCCAACGTCCTGACTTTC
CASSLLTGGSGANVLTF
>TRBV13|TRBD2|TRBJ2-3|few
TGTGCCAGCAGCCCCCCGAGTAGCGGGGCTAGCACAGATACGCAGTATTTT
CASSPPSSGASTDTQYF
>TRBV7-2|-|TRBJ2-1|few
TGTGCCAGCAGCTTAGCTGTAGTGAGTATACATGAGCAGTTCTTC
CASSLAVVSIHEQFF
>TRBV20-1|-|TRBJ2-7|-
TGCAGTGCTGATCTAGCCCACGAGCAGTACTTC
CSADLAHEQYF
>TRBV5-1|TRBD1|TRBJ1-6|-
TGCGCCAGCAGCTTGTTTCCGGGACAGGGTAATTCACCCCTCCACTTT
CASSLFPGQGNSPLHF
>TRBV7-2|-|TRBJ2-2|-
TGTGCCAGCAGCTTATTGGTACTCGCGAACACCGGGGAGCTGTTTTTT
CASSLLVLANTGELFF
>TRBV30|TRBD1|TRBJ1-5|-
TGTGCCTGGCGACAGGGGTTTGACAATCAGCCCCAGCATTTT
CAWRQGFDNQPQHF
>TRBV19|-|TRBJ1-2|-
TGTGCCAGTAGTTTTGACAGTCGCTCCTATGGCTACACCTTC
CASSFDSRSYGYTF
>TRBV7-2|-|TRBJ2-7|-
TGTGCCAGCAGCCTCAGCGTCGCGTCGGGGTACGAGCAGTACTTC
CASSLSVASGYEQYF
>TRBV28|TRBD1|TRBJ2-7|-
TGTGCCAGCAGTTCCTTCTACAGGGGATCTGAGTACTACGAGCAGTACTTC
CASSSFYRGSEYYEQYF
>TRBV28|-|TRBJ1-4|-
TGTGCCAGCACTCGTACGGGGAAAAAACTGTTTTTT
CASTRTGKKLFF
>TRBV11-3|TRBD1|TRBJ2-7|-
TGTGCCAGCAGCAGGCAGGGGGCGACTTACGAGCAGTACTTC
CASSRQGATYEQYF
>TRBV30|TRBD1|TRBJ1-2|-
TGTGCCTGGAGCCGGGGTCGGGACAGATCCTTC
CAWSRGRDRSF
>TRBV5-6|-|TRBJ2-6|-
TGTGCCAGCAGCTTGAGGAGCTCTGGGGCCAACGTCCTGACTTTC
CASSLRSSGANVLTF
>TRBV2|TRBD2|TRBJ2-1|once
TGTGCCAGCAGGGCGGGAGGGTCCTACAATGAGCAGTTCTTC
CASRAGGSYNEQFF
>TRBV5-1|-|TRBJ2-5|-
TGCGCCAGCAGCTTGGCCTATTGGGAGACCCAGTACTTC
CASSLAYWETQYF
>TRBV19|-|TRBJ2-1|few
TGTGCCAGTAGTATTTTCTTAGGGGATGAGCAGTTCTTC
CASSIFLGDEQFF
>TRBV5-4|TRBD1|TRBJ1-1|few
TGTGCCAGCAGCCCCGACAGGGCCAACACTGAAGCTTTCTTT
CASSPDRANTEAFF
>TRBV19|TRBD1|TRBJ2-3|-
TGTGCCAGTAGTTTAGGACAGGGACCAGATACGCAGTATTTT
CASSLGQGPDTQYF
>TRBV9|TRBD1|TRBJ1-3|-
TGTGCCAGCAGCTCACGGACAGGGACAATTGGAAACACCATATATTTT
CASSSRTGTIGNTIYF
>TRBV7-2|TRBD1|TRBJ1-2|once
TGTGCCAGCAGCTTAGACTTGGGACAGGTTTCGAGCTACACCTTC
CASSLDLGQVSSYTF
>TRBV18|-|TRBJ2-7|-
TGTGCCAGCTCACCACCCGGGACTCCCTACGAGCAGTACTTC
CASSPPGTPYEQYF
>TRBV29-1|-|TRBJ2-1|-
TGCAGCGTTGGGAGACAGGACAATGAGCAGTTCTTC
CSVGRQDNEQFF
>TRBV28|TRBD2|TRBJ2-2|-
TGTGCCAGCTACCCGGGGGGTCGGAACACCGGGGAGCTGTTTTTT
CASYPGGRNTGELFF
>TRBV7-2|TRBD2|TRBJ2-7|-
TGTGCCAGCAGCTTATACGGGGGGAACTCCTACGAGCAGTACTTC
CASSLYGGNSYEQYF
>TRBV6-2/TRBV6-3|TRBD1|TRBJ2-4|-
TGTGCCAGCAGTTATGGGACAGAAGGGGATCGGTACATTCAGTACTTC
CASSYGTEGDRYIQYF
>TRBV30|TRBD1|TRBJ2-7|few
TGTGCCTGGAGGCCTGTACCCCCCAGGGGGATCTCCTACGAGCAGTACTTC
CAWRPVPPRGISYEQYF
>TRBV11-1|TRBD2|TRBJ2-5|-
TGTGCCAGCAGCCCCGGGACTAGCGGGAGGATGCGGTACTTC
CASSPGTSGRMRYF
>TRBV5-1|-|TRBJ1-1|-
TGCGCCAGCAGCTTGGTATCCAGGAACACTGAAGCTTTCTTT
CASSLVSRNTEAFF
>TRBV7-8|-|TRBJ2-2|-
TGTGCCAGCAGCTTACAAAGTGGCTTCACCGGGGAGCTGTTTTTT
CASSLQSGFTGELFF
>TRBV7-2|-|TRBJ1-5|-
TGTGCCAGCAGCATTCGCGGGGGCAATCAGCCCCAGCATTTT
CASSIRGGNQPQHF
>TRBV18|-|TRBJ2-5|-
TGTGCCAGCTCACCCCGAAGCGGGGAGACCCAGTACTTC
CASSPRSGETQYF
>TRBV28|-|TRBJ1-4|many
TGTGCCAGCAATTACGGAGGAGAAAAACTGTTTTTT
CASNYGGEKLFF
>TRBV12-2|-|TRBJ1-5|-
TGTGCAAGTCGCTTCCCTTACAGGGCGGCTAGGGGGCATCGGAAAATAATCAATCAGCCCCAGCATTTT
CASRFPYRAARGHRKIINQPQHF
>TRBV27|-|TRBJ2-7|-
TGTGCCAGCAGTTTGTCAGGGCGCCGAGGCGAGCAGTACTTC
CASSLSGRRGEQYF
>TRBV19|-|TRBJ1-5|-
TGTGCCAGTAGTATACCCCGGGGGGGGAACAATCAGCCCCAGCATTTT
CASSIPRGGNNQPQHF
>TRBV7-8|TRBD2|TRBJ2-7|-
TGTGCCAGCAGCACGGGACTAGCGGGAAGCTACGAGCAGTACTTC
CASSTGLAGSYEQYF
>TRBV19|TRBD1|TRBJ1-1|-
TGTGCCAGTAAGGGGAGGGGACAGGGGGCTTGGACTGAAGCTTTCTTT
CASKGRGQGAWTEAFF
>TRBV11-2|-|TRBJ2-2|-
TGTGCCAGCAGCCTTTCGGGGGAGCTGTTTTTT
CASSLSGELFF
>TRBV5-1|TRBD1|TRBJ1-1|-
TGCGCCAGCAGCTTAGTCGACAGGGGATTGGGGAACACTGAAGCTTTCTTT
CASSLVDRGLGNTEAFF
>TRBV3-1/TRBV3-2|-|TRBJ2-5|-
TGTGCCAGCAGCCCTAGTGGAGGGATTAAGGGAGAGACCCAGTACTTC
CASSPSGGIKGETQYF
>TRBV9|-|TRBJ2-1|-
TGTGCCAGCAGCCCCCGACCAGGGGGGCCTCTAGTCAATGAGCAGTTCTTC
CASSPRPGGPLVNEQFF
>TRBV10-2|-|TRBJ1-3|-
TGCGCCAGCAGTCCCGATGATAGCTCTGGAAACACCATATATTTT
CASSPDDSSGNTIYF
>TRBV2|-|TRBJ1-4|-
TGTGCCAGCAGTCGAGGCGGTTATGAGGAAAAACTGTTTTTT
CASSRGGYEEKLFF